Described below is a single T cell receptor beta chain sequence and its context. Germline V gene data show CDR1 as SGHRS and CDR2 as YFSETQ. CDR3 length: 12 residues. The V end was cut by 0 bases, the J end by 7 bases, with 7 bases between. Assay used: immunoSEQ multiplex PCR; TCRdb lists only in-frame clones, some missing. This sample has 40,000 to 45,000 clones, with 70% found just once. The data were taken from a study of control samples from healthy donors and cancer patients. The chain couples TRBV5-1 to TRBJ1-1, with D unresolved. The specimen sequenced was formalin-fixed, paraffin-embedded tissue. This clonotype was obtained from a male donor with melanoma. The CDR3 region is CASSLVRGEAFF. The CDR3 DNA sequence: TGCGCCAGCAGCTTGGTGCGGGGTGAAGCTTTCTTT.